A selection of T cell receptor beta chains follows, all from one sample in a study of molecular identifiers for immune sequencing clone quantification. TCRdb passed the PCR reads through MiXCR, listing each CDR3 protein once. The sample gives 8,500 to 11,000 distinct CDR3 sequences, 15% to 20% of which show up once; around 1.7% is in the top ten. Sequenced sample: naive CD8+ T cells from blood, with Jurkat cell RNA spiked in. These receptors all come from a human donor in good health. Some libraries in this study had Jurkat cell RNA spiked in. CDR3s include the opening cysteine and the closing phenylalanine or tryptophan. A D gene is named only where the DNA matches it firmly. Size tells how often a clone was seen (once, few, many) or the class of an expanded clone, and some rows leave it out.

cdr3_aa cdr3_nt d_call clone_size cdr3_length j_call v_call
CASSAPLAGTEAFF TGTGCCAGCAGCGCTCCCCTGGCAGGTACTGAAGCTTTCTTT NA many 14 TRBJ1-1 TRBV9
CASSFWTSSSPGANVLTF TGTGCCAGCAGTTTCTGGACTAGCAGTTCGCCTGGGGCCAACGTCCTGACTTTC TRBD2 many 18 TRBJ2-6 TRBV28
CASRGLAWGPDTQYF TGTGCCAGCAGGGGGTTGGCGTGGGGCCCAGATACGCAGTATTTT NA NA 15 TRBJ2-3 TRBV11-1
CASSPGTIGSYNEQFF TGTGCCAGCAGCCCCGGGACTATCGGGTCCTACAATGAGCAGTTCTTC TRBD2 medium-sized 16 TRBJ2-1 TRBV7-9
CASSSLQGRNEKLFF TGTGCCAGCAGTTCCCTACAGGGGAGAAATGAAAAGCTGTTTTTT TRBD1 NA 15 TRBJ1-4 TRBV27
CASSHGQVTYEQYF TGTGCCAGCAGTCACGGACAGGTCACCTACGAGCAGTACTTC TRBD1 medium-sized 14 TRBJ2-7 TRBV6-5
CASRGSELIVQPQHF TGTGCCAGCAGGGGGTCGGAGCTAATAGTTCAGCCCCAGCATTTT NA medium-sized 15 TRBJ1-5 TRBV2
CASTPTGASEAFF TGTGCCAGCACTCCGACAGGGGCGAGTGAAGCTTTCTTT TRBD1 once 13 TRBJ1-1 TRBV12-3/TRBV12-4
CSARDVTGARISDTQYF TGCAGTGCTAGAGATGTGACAGGGGCTCGCATCTCAGATACACAGTATTTT TRBD1 once 17 TRBJ2-3 TRBV20-1
CASSLLASGSLRDTQYF TGTGCCAGCAGCTTATTGGCTAGCGGGAGTCTAAGGGATACGCAGTATTTT TRBD2 NA 17 TRBJ2-3 TRBV7-6
CSARDPLAGAGNEQFF TGCAGTGCTAGAGATCCCTTAGCGGGAGCGGGTAATGAGCAGTTCTTC TRBD2 many 16 TRBJ2-1 TRBV20-1
CASRTAGTYIYEQYF TGTGCCAGCAGAACTGCCGGGACTTACATCTACGAGCAGTACTTC NA many 15 TRBJ2-7 TRBV27
CASSSPTHTEAFF TGTGCCAGCAGCTCCCCCACCCACACTGAAGCTTTCTTT NA medium-sized 13 TRBJ1-1 TRBV7-9
CASRRQGSNEQFF TGTGCCAGCAGGCGACAGGGATCCAATGAGCAGTTCTTC TRBD1 NA 13 TRBJ2-1 TRBV2
CASSVERQGGEKLFF TGCGCCAGCAGCGTAGAACGACAGGGGGGTGAAAAACTGTTTTTT TRBD1 NA 15 TRBJ1-4 TRBV4-1
CASSHTGGIEAFF TGTGCCAGCAGCCACACTGGGGGGATTGAAGCTTTCTTT NA NA 13 TRBJ1-1 TRBV5-6
CASSQVAGGPGEQYF TGCGCCAGCAGCCAAGTCGCGGGAGGGCCGGGGGAGCAGTACTTC TRBD2 medium-sized 15 TRBJ2-7 TRBV4-1
CASSLSGTGGTEQYF TGTGCCAGCAGCCTATCCGGGACAGGGGGCACCGAGCAGTACTTC TRBD1 once 15 TRBJ2-7 TRBV28
CASSLGDWEQYF TGTGCCAGCAGCTTGGGGGATTGGGAGCAGTACTTC NA medium-sized 12 TRBJ2-7 TRBV6-6
CASSTVSEAFF TGTGCCAGCAGCACAGTGTCTGAAGCTTTCTTT NA many 11 TRBJ1-1 TRBV7-9
CAWRSGGAGEQFF TGTGCCTGGAGGAGCGGGGGGGCGGGTGAGCAGTTCTTC TRBD2 many 13 TRBJ2-1 TRBV30
CASRHLEPDNEQFF TGTGCCAGTAGGCACCTGGAGCCCGACAATGAGCAGTTCTTC NA medium-sized 14 TRBJ2-1 TRBV19
CACSFHDREWGYGTEAFF TGTGCCTGCAGTTTCCATGACAGGGAGTGGGGGTACGGCACTGAAGCTTTCTTT TRBD1 NA 18 TRBJ1-1 TRBV6-2/TRBV6-3
CASSTWDRDNEQFF TGTGCCAGCAGCACTTGGGACAGGGACAATGAGCAGTTCTTC TRBD1 many 14 TRBJ2-1 TRBV19
CSAPGPERLYEQYF TGCAGTGCCCCCGGACCGGAGCGCTTGTACGAGCAGTACTTC NA medium-sized 14 TRBJ2-7 TRBV20-1
CAGSHTRAYGNTMYF TGTGCCGGCAGTCACACTCGGGCGTATGGAAACACCATGTATTTT NA NA 15 TRBJ1-3 TRBV12-3/TRBV12-4
CASSTLGTRGVDTQYF TGTGCCAGCAGCACCCTGGGGACCAGGGGGGTAGATACGCAGTATTTT NA many 16 TRBJ2-3 TRBV11-1
CANDRGTKETQYF TGTGCCAACGACAGGGGAACCAAAGAGACCCAGTACTTC TRBD1 NA 13 TRBJ2-5 TRBV5-3
CASKRDITEAFF TGTGCCAGCAAAAGGGACATCACTGAAGCTTTCTTT NA medium-sized 12 TRBJ1-1 TRBV6-1
CSVESGGRDGYEQYF TGCAGCGTTGAATCCGGGGGGCGAGACGGCTACGAGCAGTACTTC NA few 15 TRBJ2-7 TRBV29-1
CASSQHNFRDRKNYSNQPQHF TGCGCCAGCAGCCAGCACAATTTCCGGGACAGAAAAAATTATAGCAATCAGCCCCAGCATTTT TRBD1 medium-sized 21 TRBJ1-5 TRBV5-1
CSGTFPYEQYF TGCAGCGGTACTTTCCCATACGAGCAGTACTTC NA few 11 TRBJ2-7 TRBV29-1
CSAKHVRLAAPYNEQFF TGCAGTGCTAAACATGTCCGCCTAGCGGCACCCTACAATGAGCAGTTCTTC TRBD2 medium-sized 17 TRBJ2-1 TRBV20-1
CAWRSPGTYEQYF TGTGCCTGGAGATCCCCCGGGACGTACGAGCAGTACTTC NA medium-sized 13 TRBJ2-7 TRBV30
CSVVSGRNYDEQFF TGCAGCGTTGTGAGCGGGAGGAATTACGATGAGCAGTTCTTC TRBD2 NA 14 TRBJ2-1 TRBV29-1
CASSFGGDLNTGELFF TGTGCCAGCAGTTTCGGGGGGGACCTGAACACCGGGGAGCTGTTTTTT TRBD2 NA 16 TRBJ2-2 TRBV28
CASSKEREFETQYF TGTGCCAGCAGCAAAGAGCGGGAGTTTGAGACCCAGTACTTC NA many 14 TRBJ2-5 TRBV21-1
CASSLVATAYEQYF TGTGCCAGCAGCTTAGTTGCGACAGCCTACGAGCAGTACTTC NA medium-sized 14 TRBJ2-7 TRBV7-2
CASSPQTAGELFF TGTGCCAGCTCACCGCAGACGGCCGGGGAGCTGTTTTTT NA few 13 TRBJ2-2 TRBV18
CASSQVRDSTKTQYF TGCGCCAGCAGCCAGGTCCGGGACAGCACAAAGACCCAGTACTTC TRBD1 medium-sized 15 TRBJ2-5 TRBV4-1
CASSQAGTFWETQYF TGTGCCAGCAGCCAAGCAGGGACATTCTGGGAGACCCAGTACTTC NA NA 15 TRBJ2-5 TRBV14
CASSQTGTGTHGYTF TGTGCCAGCAGTCAAACCGGGACAGGGACCCATGGCTACACCTTC TRBD1 many 15 TRBJ1-2 TRBV14
CSARTPLAYNEQFF TGCAGTGCTAGAACCCCCCTAGCGTACAATGAGCAGTTCTTC NA NA 14 TRBJ2-1 TRBV20-1
CASRRQQGNTEAFF TGTGCCAGCAGGCGACAACAGGGAAACACTGAAGCTTTCTTT NA NA 14 TRBJ1-1 TRBV2
CASSLRATPIYNEQFF TGTGCCAGCAGCTTAAGGGCAACCCCCATCTACAATGAGCAGTTCTTC NA many 16 TRBJ2-1 TRBV11-2
CASSIQGGLGVAFF TGTGCCAGCAGTATACAGGGGGGCTTGGGAGTTGCTTTCTTT TRBD1 medium-sized 14 TRBJ1-1 TRBV27
CSVRWGQGENGELFF TGCAGCGTCCGCTGGGGACAGGGGGAGAACGGGGAGCTGTTTTTT TRBD1 medium-sized 15 TRBJ2-2 TRBV29-1
CASSTSTPTGRGGANVLTF TGTGCCAGTAGTACGTCGACCCCGACAGGGCGTGGAGGGGCCAACGTCCTGACTTTC TRBD1 NA 19 TRBJ2-6 TRBV19
CASSPHPVRSYEQYF TGTGCCAGCAGCCCCCACCCGGTGCGCTCCTACGAGCAGTACTTC NA medium-sized 15 TRBJ2-7 TRBV9
CTSSPLPTGGRSQPQHF TGCACCAGCAGCCCATTACCGACCGGGGGACGGAGCCAGCCCCAGCATTTT NA many 17 TRBJ1-5 TRBV1
CASSLSGTWQETQYF TGTGCCAGCAGCCTGTCCGGGACTTGGCAAGAGACCCAGTACTTC NA medium-sized 15 TRBJ2-5 TRBV14
CASSLSPTGSGANVLTF TGTGCCAGCAGTTTATCCCCGACAGGGTCTGGGGCCAACGTCCTGACTTTC TRBD1 NA 17 TRBJ2-6 TRBV27
CASSLGQGKEAFF TGTGCCAGCAGCTTAGGACAGGGGAAAGAAGCTTTCTTT TRBD1 medium-sized 13 TRBJ1-1 TRBV7-6
CASRTGTYEQYF TGTGCCAGCAGGACAGGGACCTACGAGCAGTACTTC TRBD1 NA 12 TRBJ2-7 TRBV12-3/TRBV12-4
CASTSGLAGDTDTQYF TGTGCCAGCACCTCCGGACTAGCGGGAGACACAGATACGCAGTATTTT TRBD2 many 16 TRBJ2-3 TRBV12-3/TRBV12-4